This TCR beta chain was sequenced in a study of spatial heterogeneity in lung cancer. This clonotype was recorded at least ten times. The time point here: sample taken at primary tumor resection. Unsorted tumor, nontumor lung tissue or cryopreserved PBMC supplied the whole RNA. MiXCR, applied by TCRdb to the 5' RACE reads, yields one record per CDR3 protein. Here the sample spans roughly 100,000 distinct CDR3 sequences, around 9% being singletons. V shed 0 bases and J shed 6 bases, with 13 bases lying between them. Germline CDR1 LGHNA, CDR2 YSLEER. The CDR3 sequence is 15 residues long. The receptor was isolated from a male donor with early-stage non-small cell lung cancer. The gene calls are TRBV4-3 and TRBJ2-3; possibly TRBD2 for D (6 bases). The source material was PBMCs, sampled at surgery. The CDR3 nucleotides read TGCGCCAGCAGCCAAGAAGTGCCTAGCGACGATACGCAGTATTTT. Translated, it gives CASSQEVPSDDTQYF.